A selection of T cell receptor beta chains follows, all from one sample in a study of T cells after yellow fever vaccination. A single record per CDR3 protein comes from TCRdb applying MiXCR to the 5' RACE reads. The sample yields nearly 350,000 distinct CDR3 sequences, around 8.1% seen once. Material: PBMCs, obtained approximately 40 days after the first yellow fever vaccination. These receptors all stem from a man between 18 and 35 years old who received the YFV17D yellow fever vaccine. Each CDR3 is given with its conserved first and last residue. The D gene is left open where the match is weak. Expanded clones get a size class; other rows say once, few or many, or leave the size out.

few	.	TRBV20-1	TRBJ2-3	CSARDRKRDTQYF	TGCAGTGCTAGAGATCGCAAGCGGGATACGCAGTATTTT
many	.	TRBV7-3	TRBJ2-5	CASSLRGPVPFETQYF	TGTGCCAGCAGCTTAAGGGGCCCAGTTCCATTCGAGACCCAGTACTTC
few	TRBD1	TRBV7-6	TRBJ2-1	CASSLETGVGNEQFF	TGTGCCAGCAGCTTAGAGACAGGGGTCGGCAATGAGCAGTTCTTC
many	.	TRBV2	TRBJ2-5	CATQDAGETQYF	TGTGCCACCCAGGATGCTGGAGAGACCCAGTACTTC
few	.	TRBV4-2	TRBJ2-5	CASSQDPGRGEETQYF	TGTGCCAGCAGCCAAGATCCGGGACGCGGGGAAGAGACCCAGTACTTC
.	.	TRBV12-3/TRBV12-4	TRBJ1-1	CASSPWVLQGEAFF	TGTGCCAGCAGTCCCTGGGTCCTACAGGGTGAAGCTTTCTTT
.	.	TRBV12-3/TRBV12-4	TRBJ2-3	CASSSSPGLGTDTQYF	TGTGCCAGCAGTAGCTCACCGGGACTCGGCACAGATACGCAGTATTTT
few	TRBD1	TRBV5-1	TRBJ2-1	CASSLPKGTGGSYNEQFF	TGCGCCAGCAGCTTGCCGAAGGGGACAGGGGGCTCCTACAATGAGCAGTTCTTC
few	.	TRBV5-1	TRBJ2-3	CASSSLPGAGTDTQYF	TGCGCCAGCAGCTCCCTCCCCGGGGCTGGCACAGATACGCAGTATTTT
few	.	TRBV5-1	TRBJ2-3	CASSLADNRDTQYF	TGCGCCAGCAGCTTGGCCGATAACAGAGATACGCAGTATTTT
many	TRBD2	TRBV20-1	TRBJ2-5	CSASGAGVQETQYF	TGCAGTGCTAGTGGTGCGGGGGTTCAAGAGACCCAGTACTTC
few	.	TRBV7-2	TRBJ2-1	CASSHTGSSYNEQFF	TGTGCCAGCAGCCATACAGGGAGCTCCTACAATGAGCAGTTCTTC
.	.	TRBV7-3	TRBJ1-2	CASSLGFGANYGYTF	TGTGCCAGCAGCTTAGGCTTTGGAGCTAACTATGGCTACACCTTC
few	TRBD1	TRBV20-1	TRBJ1-1	CSARRTGGNTEAFF	TGCAGTGCCCGGCGAACAGGGGGGAACACTGAAGCTTTCTTT
.	.	TRBV5-1	TRBJ2-7	CASSVGPPYEQYF	TGCGCCAGCAGCGTGGGACCCCCCTACGAGCAGTACTTC
.	.	TRBV4-3	TRBJ1-2	CASSQESGFSGYTF	TGCGCCAGCAGCCAAGAGTCCGGGTTCAGCGGCTACACCTTC
few	.	TRBV7-9	TRBJ2-1	CASSTSTGPENEQFF	TGTGCCAGCTCCACGTCGACGGGGCCGGAAAATGAGCAGTTCTTC
.	TRBD1	TRBV6-5	TRBJ2-2	CASSYSWTGGTGELFF	TGTGCCAGCAGTTACTCTTGGACAGGGGGAACCGGGGAGCTGTTTTTT
few	TRBD2	TRBV20-1	TRBJ2-2	CSAREARRGGTGELFF	TGCAGTGCTAGAGAGGCGAGGCGGGGGGGCACCGGGGAGCTGTTTTTT
.	TRBD1	TRBV19	TRBJ2-4	CASRQGATKNIQYF	TGTGCCAGTAGGCAGGGGGCGACCAAAAACATTCAGTACTTC
few	.	TRBV6-2/TRBV6-3	TRBJ2-3	CASSHRPDTQYF	TGTGCCAGCAGTCACAGGCCAGATACGCAGTATTTT
once	TRBD1	TRBV5-6	TRBJ2-3	CASSLYATGGSTDTQYF	TGTGCCAGCAGCTTGTATGCGACAGGGGGTAGCACAGATACGCAGTATTTT
few	.	TRBV6-4	TRBJ2-1	CASSEVGNEQFF	TGTGCCAGCAGTGAAGTTGGTAATGAGCAGTTCTTC
.	.	TRBV5-1	TRBJ1-2	CASSLNLSGGYTF	TGCGCCAGCAGCTTGAACCTCTCGGGAGGCTACACCTTC
few	.	TRBV29-1	TRBJ2-5	CSVARDRLRETQYF	TGCAGCGTGGCCCGCGACAGGTTGCGGGAGACCCAGTACTTC
.	TRBD2	TRBV11-2	TRBJ2-1	CASSPPGGGGYNEQFF	TGTGCCAGCAGCCCGCCGGGTGGGGGGGGATACAATGAGCAGTTCTTC
many	TRBD2	TRBV28	TRBJ2-3	CASSYPPSGGLSTDTQYF	TGTGCCAGCAGTTATCCACCTAGCGGGGGCCTCAGCACAGATACGCAGTATTTT
many	TRBD2	TRBV4-3	TRBJ2-1	CASSSGLAGGPYEQFF	TGCGCCAGCAGCTCCGGACTAGCGGGGGGGCCATATGAGCAGTTCTTC
few	.	TRBV4-2	TRBJ2-1	CASSQDLGSSYNEQFF	TGTGCCAGCAGCCAAGATTTGGGGAGCTCCTACAATGAGCAGTTCTTC
.	.	TRBV29-1	TRBJ2-3	CSVVVMTDTQYF	TGCAGCGTTGTGGTAATGACAGATACGCAGTATTTT
.	TRBD2	TRBV3-1	TRBJ2-5	CASSGMLAGGETQYF	TGTGCCAGCAGCGGGATGCTAGCGGGGGGGGAGACCCAGTACTTC
few	.	TRBV29-1	TRBJ2-2	CSARAIGNTGELFF	TGCAGCGCCCGAGCGATAGGAAACACCGGGGAGCTGTTTTTT
few	.	TRBV5-4	TRBJ2-2	CASSLGQRTGELFF	TGTGCCAGCAGCCTCGGACAGCGCACCGGGGAGCTGTTTTTT
few	.	TRBV28	TRBJ1-6	CASTSTGDPNSPLHF	TGTGCCAGCACCTCGACGGGGGACCCGAATTCACCCCTCCACTTT
few	TRBD2	TRBV19	TRBJ2-5	CASGNPLNSGVWETQYF	TGTGCCAGTGGAAACCCCCTCAATAGCGGGGTCTGGGAGACCCAGTACTTC
.	.	TRBV20-1	TRBJ1-3	CSATGSGNTIYF	TGCAGTGCTACGGGGTCTGGAAACACCATATATTTT
few	TRBD1	TRBV12-3/TRBV12-4	TRBJ1-4	CASSPTGGSSELFF	TGTGCCAGCAGTCCCACAGGGGGCTCGTCGGAACTGTTTTTT
many	.	TRBV7-9	TRBJ2-1	CASSLGGGEQFF	TGTGCCAGCAGCTTAGGCGGGGGCGAGCAGTTCTTC
many	.	TRBV4-2	TRBJ1-1	CASSLDQGRTEAFF	TGTGCCAGCAGCCTAGATCAGGGAAGGACTGAAGCTTTCTTT
many	TRBD2	TRBV20-1	TRBJ2-5	CSAPGAGGEQETQYF	TGCAGTGCCCCGGGGGCGGGGGGCGAACAAGAGACCCAGTACTTC
.	.	TRBV6-1	TRBJ1-5	CASTTRVGSSGKHF	TGTGCCAGCACCACCCGGGTGGGGTCAAGCGGCAAGCATTTT
.	TRBD1	TRBV10-3	TRBJ2-7	CAISSGQFGEQYF	TGTGCCATCAGTTCGGGACAGTTTGGCGAGCAGTACTTC
few	.	TRBV4-3	TRBJ2-1	CASSHKSWGPPPSSYNEQFF	TGCGCCAGCAGCCATAAAAGCTGGGGGCCACCTCCGAGCTCCTACAATGAGCAGTTCTTC
many	.	TRBV18	TRBJ2-1	CASSPPRQLNEQFF	TGTGCCAGCTCACCACCCAGACAGCTAAATGAGCAGTTCTTC
.	.	TRBV4-3	TRBJ1-5	CASSQDSQGPQPQHF	TGCGCCAGCAGCCAAGATAGCCAGGGTCCTCAGCCCCAGCATTTT
.	.	TRBV7-9	TRBJ1-1	CASSPTADQNTEAFF	TGTGCCAGCAGCCCAACGGCGGACCAGAACACTGAAGCTTTCTTT
.	TRBD1	TRBV20-1	TRBJ2-2	CSALLGQGASGELFF	TGCAGTGCCCTATTGGGACAGGGGGCATCCGGGGAGCTGTTTTTT
.	.	TRBV7-2	TRBJ1-2	CASSLGVRGLYGYTF	TGTGCCAGCAGCTTAGGGGTTCGAGGGCTCTATGGCTACACCTTC
.	TRBD1	TRBV5-4	TRBJ2-1	CASSLGDSSLGEQFF	TGTGCCAGCAGCTTGGGGGACAGCTCCCTAGGGGAGCAGTTCTTC
.	TRBD1	TRBV7-9	TRBJ1-2	CASSTKGAGTDGYTF	TGTGCCAGCAGCACTAAGGGGGCAGGGACGGATGGCTACACCTTC
many	.	TRBV7-2	TRBJ1-2	CASSLYGTDFNYGYTF	TGTGCCAGCAGCTTATACGGGACTGATTTTAACTATGGCTACACCTTC
.	.	TRBV6-6	TRBJ2-3	CASQRGHTDTQYF	TGTGCCAGCCAACGGGGCCACACAGATACGCAGTATTTT
few	.	TRBV4-3	TRBJ2-3	CASSQDLTDTQYF	TGCGCCAGCAGCCAAGATCTAACAGATACGCAGTATTTT
few	.	TRBV20-1	TRBJ2-3	CSAPGSGRTLTPQYF	TGCAGTGCTCCCGGTTCGGGGCGGACGTTAACGCCGCAGTATTTT
.	.	TRBV5-1	TRBJ2-4	CASSSRGRGAKNIQYF	TGCGCCAGCAGCTCCCGGGGGCGGGGGGCCAAAAACATTCAGTACTTC
once	.	TRBV11-2	TRBJ2-3	CTSSLLGLYRSGTQYF	TGTACCAGCAGCTTACTTGGCCTCTACCGCAGTGGTACGCAGTATTTT
.	.	TRBV4-3	TRBJ1-3	CASSQEAARAGNTIYF	TGCGCCAGCAGCCAAGAAGCAGCCAGGGCTGGAAACACCATATATTTT
.	.	TRBV11-2	TRBJ2-2	CASRENANTGELFF	TGTGCCAGCAGGGAGAACGCGAACACCGGGGAGCTGTTTTTT
.	.	TRBV7-3	TRBJ1-1	CASSLILNTEAFF	TGTGCCAGCAGCTTAATTCTGAACACTGAAGCTTTCTTT